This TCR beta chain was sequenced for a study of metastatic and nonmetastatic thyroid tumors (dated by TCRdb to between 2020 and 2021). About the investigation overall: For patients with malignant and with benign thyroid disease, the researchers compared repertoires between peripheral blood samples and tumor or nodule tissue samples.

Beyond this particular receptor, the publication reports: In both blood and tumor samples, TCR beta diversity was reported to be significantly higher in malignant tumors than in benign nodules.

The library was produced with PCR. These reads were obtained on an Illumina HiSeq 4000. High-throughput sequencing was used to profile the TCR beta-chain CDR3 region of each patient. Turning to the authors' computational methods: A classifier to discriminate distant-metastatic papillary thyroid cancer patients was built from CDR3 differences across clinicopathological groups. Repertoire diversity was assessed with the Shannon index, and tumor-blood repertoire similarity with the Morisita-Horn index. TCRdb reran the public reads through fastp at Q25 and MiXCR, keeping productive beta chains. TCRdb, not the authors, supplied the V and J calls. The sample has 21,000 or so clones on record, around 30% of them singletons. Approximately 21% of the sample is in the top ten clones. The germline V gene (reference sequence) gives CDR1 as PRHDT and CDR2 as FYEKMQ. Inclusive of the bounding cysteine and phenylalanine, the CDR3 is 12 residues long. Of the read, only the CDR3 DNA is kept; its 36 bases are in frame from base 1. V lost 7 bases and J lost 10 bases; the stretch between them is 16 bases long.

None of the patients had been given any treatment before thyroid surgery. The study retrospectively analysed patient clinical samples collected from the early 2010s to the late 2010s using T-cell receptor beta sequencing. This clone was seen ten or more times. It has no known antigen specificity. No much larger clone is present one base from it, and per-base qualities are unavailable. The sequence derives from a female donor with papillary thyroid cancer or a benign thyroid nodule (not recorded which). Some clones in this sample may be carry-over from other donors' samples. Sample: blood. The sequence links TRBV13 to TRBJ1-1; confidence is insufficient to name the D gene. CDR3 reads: CASNVAGASAFF. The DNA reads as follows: TGTGCCAGCAACGTGGCAGGCGCTTCAGCTTTCTTT. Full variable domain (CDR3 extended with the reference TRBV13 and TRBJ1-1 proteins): AAGVIQSPRHLIKEKRETATLKCYPIPRHDTVYWYQQGPGQDPQFLISFYEKMQSDKGSIPDRFSAQQFSDYHSELNMSSLELGDSALYFCASNVAGASAFFGQGTRLTVV.